The present T cell receptor beta chain was sequenced within a study of tumor-infiltrating lymphocytes in oesophageal squamous cell carcinoma. TCRdb passed the PCR reads through MiXCR, listing each CDR3 protein once. The profile shows about 12,000 distinct CDR3 sequences, roughly half of them singletons. Trimming cost V 5 bases and J 6 bases; bases outside gene matches: 6. In germline, CDR1 is SGHTA, CDR2 FQGNSA. The CDR3 runs to 14 residues. Judged by abundance, this clonotype is medium-sized. The gene calls are TRBV7-2 and TRBJ2-1; 8 bases are shared with TRBD2. The sequenced material came from esophageal tumor tissue. The sequence derives from a male donor with esophageal squamous cell carcinoma. In nucleotides, the CDR3 is TGTGCCAGCAGCCTCCAAGCGGGGGCCAATGAGCAGTTCTTC. Residues: CASSLQAGANEQFF. Filled out from reference TRBV7-2 and TRBJ2-1, the complete variable domain reads GAGVSQSPSNKVTEKGKDVELRCDPISGHTALYWYRQSLGQGLEFLIYFQGNSAPDKSGLPSDRFSAERTGGSVSTLTIQRTQQEDSAVYLCASSLQAGANEQFFGPGTRLTVL.